The 3 T cell receptor beta chains listed next were all sequenced from one sample in a study of cytomegalovirus exposure and HLA in healthy donors. Researchers ran the PCR with 60 Vbeta and 13 Jbeta primers. The protocol was immunoSEQ multiplex PCR, while the TCRdb copy is restricted to in-frame clones and leaves out a portion. The sample contains under 200,000 clones, roughly 75% of which appear only once. Source material: PBMCs. The receptors come from a woman aged 50 to 60 in good health and CMV-seropositive.

The genes are TRBV29-1 and TRBJ2-5, with a possible D match to TRBD1 (6 bases). Deletions cut 7 bases from V and 4 bases from J, with 19 bases between. Germline V gene lookup returns CDR1 SQVTM and CDR2 ANQGSEA. The CDR3 runs to 14 residues. This chain's CDR3 is CSAQDTGSRETQYF. The CDR3 region has the DNA TGCAGCGCACAGGACACAGGGAGTCGAGAGACCCAGTACTTC.

As DNA, the CDR3 is TGTGCCAGCAGTCAGACAGGCAACACTGAAGCTTTCTTT. Its translation: CASSQTGNTEAFF. This chain joins TRBV25-1 and TRBJ1-1; D is perhaps TRBD1 (6 bases). The CDR3 contains 13 residues. With 5 bases removed from V and 2 bases from J, the gap between germline ends came to 9 bases. Germline CDR1 MGHDK, CDR2 SYGVNS.

V is TRBV7-2 and J is TRBJ1-2; 9 bases line up with TRBD1. After removal of 1 base from V and 2 bases from J, the junction contained 8 bases not matched to a gene. The CDR3 runs to 17 residues. Germline-derived CDR1 and CDR2 are SGHTA and FQGNSA. DNA of the CDR3: TGTGCCAGCAGCTTAGGGCCCTTACAGGGGGCAAACTATGGCTACACCTTC. This translates into CASSLGPLQGANYGYTF. Full variable domain (rest looked up from reference TRBV7-2 and TRBJ1-2): GAGVSQSPSNKVTEKGKDVELRCDPISGHTALYWYRQSLGQGLEFLIYFQGNSAPDKSGLPSDRFSAERTGGSVSTLTIQRTQQEDSAVYLCASSLGPLQGANYGYTFGSGTRLTVV.